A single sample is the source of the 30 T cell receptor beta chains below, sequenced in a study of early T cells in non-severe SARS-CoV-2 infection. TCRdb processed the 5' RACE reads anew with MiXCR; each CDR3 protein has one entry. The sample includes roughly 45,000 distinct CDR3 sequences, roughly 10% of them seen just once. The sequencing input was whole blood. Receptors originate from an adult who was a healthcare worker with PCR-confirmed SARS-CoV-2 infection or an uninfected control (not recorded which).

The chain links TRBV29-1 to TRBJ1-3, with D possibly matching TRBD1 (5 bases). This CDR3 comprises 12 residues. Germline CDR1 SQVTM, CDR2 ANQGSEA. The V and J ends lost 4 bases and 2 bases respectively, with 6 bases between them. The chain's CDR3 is CSVGTTGNTIYF. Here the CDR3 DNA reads TGCAGCGTTGGGACAACTGGAAACACCATATATTTT.

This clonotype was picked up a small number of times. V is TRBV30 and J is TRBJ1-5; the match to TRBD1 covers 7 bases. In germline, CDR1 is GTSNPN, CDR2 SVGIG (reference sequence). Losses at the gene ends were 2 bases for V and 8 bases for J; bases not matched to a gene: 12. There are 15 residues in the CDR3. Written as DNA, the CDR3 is TGTGCCTGGAGTACACGGACCACTACAGGGGAGCCCCAGCATTTT. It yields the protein CAWSTRTTTGEPQHF. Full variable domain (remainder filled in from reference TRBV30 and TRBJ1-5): SQTIHQWPATLVQPVGSPLSLECTVEGTSNPNLYWYRQAAGRGLQLLFYSVGIGQISSEVPQNLSASRPQDRQFILSSKKLLLSDSGFYLCAWSTRTTTGEPQHFGDGTRLSIL.

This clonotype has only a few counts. The CDR3 here is CASSLTDTEAFF. DNA for the CDR3: TGCGCCAGCAGCTTGACAGACACTGAAGCTTTCTTT. This chain joins TRBV5-1 and TRBJ1-1; D call uncertain. This CDR3 spans 12 amino acids. V was pared by 1 base and J by 3 bases, with 4 bases between. CDR1 is SGHRS, CDR2 YFSETQ, per germline.

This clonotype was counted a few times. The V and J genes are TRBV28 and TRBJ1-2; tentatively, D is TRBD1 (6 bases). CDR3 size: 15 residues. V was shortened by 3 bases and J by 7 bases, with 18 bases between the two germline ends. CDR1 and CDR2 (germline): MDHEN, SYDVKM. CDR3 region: CASSFWGRTEGGYTF. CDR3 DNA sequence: TGTGCCAGCAGTTTCTGGGGAAGGACAGAGGGTGGCTACACCTTC.

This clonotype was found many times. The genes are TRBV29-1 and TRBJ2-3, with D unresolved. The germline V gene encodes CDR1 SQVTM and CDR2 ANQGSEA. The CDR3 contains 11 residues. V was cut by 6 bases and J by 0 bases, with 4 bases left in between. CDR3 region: CSVRSTDTQYF. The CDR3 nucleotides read TGCAGCGTCCGAAGCACAGATACGCAGTATTTT.

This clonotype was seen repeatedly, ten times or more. CDR3 in amino acids: CASSFGLAPEQYF. The CDR3 nucleotides read TGTGCCAGCAGTTTCGGTCTAGCTCCCGAGCAGTACTTC. This chain connects TRBV12-3 or TRBV12-4 to TRBJ2-7, with D possibly TRBD2 on 5 matching bases. CDR3 length: 13 amino acids. Trimming left V 3 bases short and J 6 bases short, with 12 bases between.

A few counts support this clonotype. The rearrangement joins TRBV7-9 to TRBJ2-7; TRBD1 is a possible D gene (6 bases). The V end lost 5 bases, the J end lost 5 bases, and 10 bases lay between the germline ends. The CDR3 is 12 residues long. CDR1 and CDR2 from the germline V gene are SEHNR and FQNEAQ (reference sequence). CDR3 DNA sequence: TGTGCCAGCAGCCTAAGGGGGAACGAGCAGTACTTC. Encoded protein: CASSLRGNEQYF.

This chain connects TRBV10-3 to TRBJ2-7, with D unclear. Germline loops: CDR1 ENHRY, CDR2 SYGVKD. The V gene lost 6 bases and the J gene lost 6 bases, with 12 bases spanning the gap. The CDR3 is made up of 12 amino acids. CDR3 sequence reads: CAISPAEREQYF. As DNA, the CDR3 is TGTGCCATCAGCCCCGCTGAACGCGAGCAGTACTTC.

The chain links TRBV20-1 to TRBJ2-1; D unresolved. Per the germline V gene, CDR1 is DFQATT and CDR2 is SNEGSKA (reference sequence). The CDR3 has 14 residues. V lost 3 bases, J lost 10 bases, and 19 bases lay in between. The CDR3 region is CSASPNKPDGEQFF. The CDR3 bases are TGCAGTGCTAGCCCAAATAAACCGGACGGGGAGCAGTTCTTC.

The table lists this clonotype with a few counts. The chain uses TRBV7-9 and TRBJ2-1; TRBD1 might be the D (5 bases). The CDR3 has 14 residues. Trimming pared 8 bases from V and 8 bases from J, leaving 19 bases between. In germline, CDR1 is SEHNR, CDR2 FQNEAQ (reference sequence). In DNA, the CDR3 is TGTGCCAGCGCCTTATTCCAGGGAAATGATGAGCAGTTCTTC. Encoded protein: CASALFQGNDEQFF. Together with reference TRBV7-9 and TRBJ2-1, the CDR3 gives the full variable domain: DTGVSQNPRHKITKRGQNVTFRCDPISEHNRLYWYRQTLGQGPEFLTYFQNEAQLEKSRLLSDRFSAERPKGSFSTLEIQRTEQGDSAMYLCASALFQGNDEQFFGPGTRLTVL.

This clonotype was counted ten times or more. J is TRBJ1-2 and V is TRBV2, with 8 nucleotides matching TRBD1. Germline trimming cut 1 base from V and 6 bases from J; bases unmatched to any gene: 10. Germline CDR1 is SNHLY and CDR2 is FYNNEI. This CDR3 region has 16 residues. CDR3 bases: TGTGCCAGCAGTGAAGAATTTAACAGGGGGGGAAATGGCTACACCTTC. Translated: CASSEEFNRGGNGYTF. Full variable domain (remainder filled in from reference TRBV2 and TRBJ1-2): EPEVTQTPSHQVTQMGQEVILRCVPISNHLYFYWYRQILGQKVEFLVSFYNNEISEKSEIFDDQFSVERPDGSNFTLKIRSTKLEDSAMYFCASSEEFNRGGNGYTFGSGTRLTVV.

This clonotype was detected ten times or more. The CDR3 DNA sequence: TGTGCCAGCAGCCCGACGGGACAGGGAGTTTACGAGCAGTACTTC. Encoded protein: CASSPTGQGVYEQYF. The chain carries TRBV9 and TRBJ2-7; 9 bases are a match to TRBD1. Trimming cost V 4 bases and J 4 bases; bases outside gene matches: 9. The CDR3 is made up of 15 amino acids. Per the germline V gene, CDR1 is SGDLS and CDR2 is YYNGEE.

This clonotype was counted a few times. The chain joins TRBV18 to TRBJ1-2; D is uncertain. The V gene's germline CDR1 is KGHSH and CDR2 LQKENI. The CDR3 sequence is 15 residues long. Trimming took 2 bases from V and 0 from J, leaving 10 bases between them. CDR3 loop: CASSPVAAPNYGYTF. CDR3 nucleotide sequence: TGTGCCAGCTCACCAGTGGCAGCCCCTAACTATGGCTACACCTTC.

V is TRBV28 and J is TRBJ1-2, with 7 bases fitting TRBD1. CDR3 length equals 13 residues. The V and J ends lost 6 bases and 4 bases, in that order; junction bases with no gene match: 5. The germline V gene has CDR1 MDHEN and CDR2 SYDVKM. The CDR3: CASRGTDPYGYTF. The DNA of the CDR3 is TGTGCCAGCAGGGGGACAGATCCCTATGGCTACACCTTC.

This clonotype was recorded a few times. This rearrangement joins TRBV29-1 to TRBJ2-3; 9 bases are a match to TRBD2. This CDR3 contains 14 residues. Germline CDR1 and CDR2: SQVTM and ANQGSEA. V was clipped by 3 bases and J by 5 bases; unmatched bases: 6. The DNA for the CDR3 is TGCAGCGTTGATGGCGGGGGGGAAGGAGATACGCAGTATTTT. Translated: CSVDGGGEGDTQYF.

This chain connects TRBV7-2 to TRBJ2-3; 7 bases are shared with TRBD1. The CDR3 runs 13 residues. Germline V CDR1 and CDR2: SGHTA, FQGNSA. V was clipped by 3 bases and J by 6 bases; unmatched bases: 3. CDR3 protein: CASSLRGRDTQYF. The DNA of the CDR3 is TGTGCCAGCAGCTTGAGGGGGCGGGATACGCAGTATTTT.

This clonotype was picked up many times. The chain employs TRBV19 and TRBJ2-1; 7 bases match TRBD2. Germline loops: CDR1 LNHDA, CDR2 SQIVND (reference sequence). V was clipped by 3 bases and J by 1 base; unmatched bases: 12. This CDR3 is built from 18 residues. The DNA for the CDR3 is TGTGCCAGTAGTATGGTGGGACTTTTCGGGGGGTCCTACAATGAGCAGTTCTTC. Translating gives CASSMVGLFGGSYNEQFF. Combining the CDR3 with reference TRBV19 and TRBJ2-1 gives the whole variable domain DGGITQSPKYLFRKEGQNVTLSCEQNLNHDAMYWYRQDPGQGLRLIYYSQIVNDFQKGDIAEGYSVSREKKESFPLTVTSAQKNPTAFYLCASSMVGLFGGSYNEQFFGPGTRLTVL.

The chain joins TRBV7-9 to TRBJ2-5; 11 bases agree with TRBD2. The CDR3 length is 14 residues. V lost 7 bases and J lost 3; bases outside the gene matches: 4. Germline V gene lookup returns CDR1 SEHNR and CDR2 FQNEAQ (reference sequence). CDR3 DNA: TGTGCCAGCACACTAGCGGGAGAGGAAGAGACCCAGTACTTC. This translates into CASTLAGEEETQYF.

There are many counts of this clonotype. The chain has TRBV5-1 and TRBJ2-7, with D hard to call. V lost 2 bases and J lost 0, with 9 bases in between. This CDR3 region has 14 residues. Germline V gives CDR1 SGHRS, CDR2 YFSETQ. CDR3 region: CASSFMGSSYEQYF. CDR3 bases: TGCGCCAGCAGCTTTATGGGAAGCTCCTACGAGCAGTACTTC.

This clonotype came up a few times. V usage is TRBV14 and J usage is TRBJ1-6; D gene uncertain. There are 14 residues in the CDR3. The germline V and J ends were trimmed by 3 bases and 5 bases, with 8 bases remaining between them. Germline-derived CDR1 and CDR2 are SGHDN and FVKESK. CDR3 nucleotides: TGTGCCAGCAGCCAGCCCCAAAATAATTCACCCCTCCACTTT. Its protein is CASSQPQNNSPLHF.

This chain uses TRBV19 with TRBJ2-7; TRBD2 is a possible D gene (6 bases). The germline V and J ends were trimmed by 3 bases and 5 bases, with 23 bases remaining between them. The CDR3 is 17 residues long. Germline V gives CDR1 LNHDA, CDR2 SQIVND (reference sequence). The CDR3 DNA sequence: TGTGCCAGTAGTATCAGCGGGTGGCCCTACTTTGACAACGAGCAGTACTTC. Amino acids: CASSISGWPYFDNEQYF.

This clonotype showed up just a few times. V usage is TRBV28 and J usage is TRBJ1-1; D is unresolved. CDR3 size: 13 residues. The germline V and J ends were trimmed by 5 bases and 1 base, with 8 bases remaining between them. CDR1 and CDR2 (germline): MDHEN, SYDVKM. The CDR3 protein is CASSTSANTEAFF. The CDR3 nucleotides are TGTGCCAGCAGTACGAGTGCGAACACTGAAGCTTTCTTT.

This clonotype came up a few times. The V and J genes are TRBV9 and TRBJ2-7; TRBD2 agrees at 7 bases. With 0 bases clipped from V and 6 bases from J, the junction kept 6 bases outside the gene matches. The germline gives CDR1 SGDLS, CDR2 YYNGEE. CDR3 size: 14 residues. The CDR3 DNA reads TGTGCCAGCAGCGTAGGGGCGGGAGTAATCGAGCAGTACTTC. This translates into CASSVGAGVIEQYF.

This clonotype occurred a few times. CDR3 loop: CSVPRGNYGYTF. Here the CDR3 DNA reads TGCAGTGTGCCCAGGGGAAACTATGGCTACACCTTC. V usage is TRBV29-1 and J usage is TRBJ1-2; TRBD1 is a possible D gene (6 bases). Looked up from germline, CDR1 is SQVTM and CDR2 is ANQGSEA. CDR3 length: 12 amino acids.

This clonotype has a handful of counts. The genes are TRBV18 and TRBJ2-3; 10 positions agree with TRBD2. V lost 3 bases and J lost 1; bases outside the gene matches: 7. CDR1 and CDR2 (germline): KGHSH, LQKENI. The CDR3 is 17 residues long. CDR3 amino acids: CASSPFSGGGGTDTQYF. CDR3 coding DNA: TGTGCCAGCTCACCCTTCAGCGGGGGGGGCGGCACAGATACGCAGTATTTT.

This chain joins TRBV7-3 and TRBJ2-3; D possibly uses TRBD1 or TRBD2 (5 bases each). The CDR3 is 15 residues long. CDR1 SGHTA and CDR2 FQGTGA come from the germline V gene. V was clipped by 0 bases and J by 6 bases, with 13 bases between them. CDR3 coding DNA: TGTGCCAGCAGCTTAACGGGGACCAGGGCTGATACGCAGTATTTT. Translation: CASSLTGTRADTQYF. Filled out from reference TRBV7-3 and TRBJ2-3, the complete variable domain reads GAGVSQTPSNKVTEKGKYVELRCDPISGHTALYWYRQSLGQGPEFLIYFQGTGAADDSGLPNDRFFAVRPEGSVSTLKIQRTERGDSAVYLCASSLTGTRADTQYFGPGTRLTVL.

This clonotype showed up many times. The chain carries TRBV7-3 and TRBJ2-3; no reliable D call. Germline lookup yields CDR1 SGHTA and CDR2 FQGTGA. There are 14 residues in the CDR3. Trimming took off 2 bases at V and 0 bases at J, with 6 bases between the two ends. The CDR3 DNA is TGTGCCAGCAGCTTATCACATAGCACAGATACGCAGTATTTT. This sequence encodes CASSLSHSTDTQYF. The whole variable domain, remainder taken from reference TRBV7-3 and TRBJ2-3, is GAGVSQTPSNKVTEKGKYVELRCDPISGHTALYWYRQSLGQGPEFLIYFQGTGAADDSGLPNDRFFAVRPEGSVSTLKIQRTERGDSAVYLCASSLSHSTDTQYFGPGTRLTVL.

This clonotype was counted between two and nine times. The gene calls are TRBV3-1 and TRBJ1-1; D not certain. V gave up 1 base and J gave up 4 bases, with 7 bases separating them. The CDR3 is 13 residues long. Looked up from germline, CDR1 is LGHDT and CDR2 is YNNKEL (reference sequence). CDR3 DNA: TGTGCCAGCAGCCAAGCCGTGGGCACTGAAGCTTTCTTT. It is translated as CASSQAVGTEAFF.

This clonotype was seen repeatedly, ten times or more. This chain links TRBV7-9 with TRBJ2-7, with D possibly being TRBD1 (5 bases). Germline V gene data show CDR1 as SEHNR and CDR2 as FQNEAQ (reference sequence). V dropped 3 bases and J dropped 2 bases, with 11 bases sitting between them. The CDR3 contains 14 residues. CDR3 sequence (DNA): TGTGCCAGCAGCTTGCCAGGGCCAACCTACGAGCAGTACTTC. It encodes CASSLPGPTYEQYF. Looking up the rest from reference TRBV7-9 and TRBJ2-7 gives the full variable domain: DTGVSQNPRHKITKRGQNVTFRCDPISEHNRLYWYRQTLGQGPEFLTYFQNEAQLEKSRLLSDRFSAERPKGSFSTLEIQRTEQGDSAMYLCASSLPGPTYEQYFGPGTRLTVT.

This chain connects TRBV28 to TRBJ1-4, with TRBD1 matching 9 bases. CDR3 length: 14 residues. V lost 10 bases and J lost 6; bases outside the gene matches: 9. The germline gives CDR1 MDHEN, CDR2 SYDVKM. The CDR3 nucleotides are TGTGCCACCCTTTTGACAGGGGGGGATGAAAAACTGTTTTTT. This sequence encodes CATLLTGGDEKLFF.